One sample yielded the 3 T cell receptor beta chains listed below, sequenced in a study of graft-versus-host responses after intestinal transplantation. Profiled with immunoSEQ multiplex PCR; TCRdb holds only in-frame clones, not every one. The data show around 100,000 clones, around nine tenths seen once. These receptors lack a known antigen. The sequencing used unstimulated CD4+ T cells sorted from spleen or lymph node cells, collected before transplant. These receptors were taken from a human donor who was the organ donor for an intestinal transplant.

Points on this clone: The identical CDR3 is also encoded by other nucleotide sequences in the sample. The chain uses TRBV4-2 and TRBJ2-7, with a possible D match to TRBD1 (6 bases). The CDR3 is 15 residues long. With 0 bases removed from V and 4 bases from J, the gap between germline ends came to 13 bases. Per germline, CDR1 LGHNA and CDR2 YNFKEQ. CDR3 coding DNA: TGTGCCAGCAGCCAAGATCTCACAGGGCCATACGAGCAGTACTTC. Its protein product is CASSQDLTGPYEQYF.

This chain joins TRBV6-6 and TRBJ2-2; the match to TRBD1 covers 9 bases. Germline V CDR1 and CDR2: MNHNY, SVGAGI (reference sequence). J lost 5 bases, V lost 0 bases, and 1 base had no gene match. The CDR3 contains 15 residues. This chain's CDR3 is CASSYSGTGTGELFF. Written as DNA, the CDR3 is TGTGCCAGCAGTTACTCCGGGACAGGGACCGGGGAGCTGTTTTTT.

The J gene is TRBJ2-3, the V gene TRBV10-3; a possible D gene is TRBD2 (7 bases). With 6 bases removed from V and 2 bases from J, the gap between germline ends came to 12 bases. Per germline, CDR1 ENHRY and CDR2 SYGVKD. CDR3 size: 14 residues. CDR3 sequence: CAIRQGLNTDTQYF. As DNA, the CDR3 is TGTGCCATCAGACAGGGACTAAACACAGATACGCAGTATTTT.